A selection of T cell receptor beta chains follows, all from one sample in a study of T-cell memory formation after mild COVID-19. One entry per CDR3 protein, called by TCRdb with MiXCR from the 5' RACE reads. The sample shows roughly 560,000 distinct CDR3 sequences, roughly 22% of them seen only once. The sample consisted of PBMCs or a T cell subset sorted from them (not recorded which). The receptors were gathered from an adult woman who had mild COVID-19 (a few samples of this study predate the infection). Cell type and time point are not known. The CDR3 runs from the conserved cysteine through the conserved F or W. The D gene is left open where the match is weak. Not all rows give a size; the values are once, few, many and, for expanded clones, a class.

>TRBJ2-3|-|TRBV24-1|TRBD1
TGTGCCACCAGTGACCCCGACAGGGTTGACACAGATACGCAGTATTTT
CATSDPDRVDTDTQYF
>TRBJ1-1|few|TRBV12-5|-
TGTGCTAGTGGTTTGCACTACTACAGGGTGGGCACTGAAGCTTTCTTT
CASGLHYYRVGTEAFF
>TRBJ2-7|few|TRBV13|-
TGTGCCAGCGGCTGGACAGACACCTACGAGCAGTACTTC
CASGWTDTYEQYF
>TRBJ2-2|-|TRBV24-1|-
TGTGCCACCAGTGATTTGCAACACACCGGGGAGCTGTTTTTT
CATSDLQHTGELFF
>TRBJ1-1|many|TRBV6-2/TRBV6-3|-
TGTGCCAGCAGTTACTCGGCCAGAACTGAAGCTTTCTTT
CASSYSARTEAFF
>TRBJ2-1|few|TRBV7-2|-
TGTGCCAGCAGCTTAGATTACTACAATGAGCAGTTCTTC
CASSLDYYNEQFF
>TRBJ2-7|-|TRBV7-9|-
TGTGCCAGCAGCTCTTCCACGGGGGCGAGTGTCGAGCAGTACTTC
CASSSSTGASVEQYF
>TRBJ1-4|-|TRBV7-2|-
TGTGCCAGCAGCATTACTGGCAGGGTTGGGGAAAAACTGTTTTTT
CASSITGRVGEKLFF
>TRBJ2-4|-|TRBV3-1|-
TGTGCCAGCAGCCAAGGAGGACTGGGTTTAGCCAAAAACATTCAGTACTTC
CASSQGGLGLAKNIQYF
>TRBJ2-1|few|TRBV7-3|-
TGTGCCAGCAGCTTAGCGTCCTCGGGAGTTGGCAATGAGCAGTTCTTC
CASSLASSGVGNEQFF
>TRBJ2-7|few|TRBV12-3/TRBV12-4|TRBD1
TGTGCCAGCAGCCGGGACAGGGCTACCTACGAGCAGTACTTC
CASSRDRATYEQYF
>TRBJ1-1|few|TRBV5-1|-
TGCGCCAGCAGCATTTCTTTTGGGAACACTGAAGCTTTCTTT
CASSISFGNTEAFF
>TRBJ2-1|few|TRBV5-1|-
TGCGCCAGCAGCTTGTCACGTCGGCTCTCCTCCTACAATGAGCAGTTCTTC
CASSLSRRLSSYNEQFF
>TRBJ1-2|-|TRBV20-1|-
TGCAGTGCTAGTCAATCCAACTATGGCTACACCTTC
CSASQSNYGYTF
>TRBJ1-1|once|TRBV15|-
TGTGCCACCAGCAGAGACCGCAGCAACACTGAAGCTTTCTTT
CATSRDRSNTEAFF
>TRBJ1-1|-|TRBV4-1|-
TGCGCCAGCAGCCAAGCGAGAGACCCCCGGGACACTGAAGCTTTCTTT
CASSQARDPRDTEAFF
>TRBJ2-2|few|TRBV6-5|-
TGTGCCAGCAGCTACGATTTCACCGGGGAGCTGTTTTTT
CASSYDFTGELFF
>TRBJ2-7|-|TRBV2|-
TGTGCCAGCAATCTCAACGCGGGGCGTTTCTACGAGCAGTACTTC
CASNLNAGRFYEQYF
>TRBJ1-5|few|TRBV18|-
TGTGCCAGCTCAACGGACCCCCCGGCGAGCAATCAGCCCCAGCATTTT
CASSTDPPASNQPQHF
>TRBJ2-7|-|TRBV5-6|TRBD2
TGTGCCAGCAGCTCGGACCCGGGGGGACGCGAGCAGTACTTC
CASSSDPGGREQYF
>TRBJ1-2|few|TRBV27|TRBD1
TGTGCCAGCAGTCCTACGACAGGGCTCTGGGGCTACACCTTC
CASSPTTGLWGYTF
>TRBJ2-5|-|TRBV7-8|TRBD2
TGTGCCAGCAGCTTTCGGACTAGCGGGGGGGCCCGGGAGACCCAGTACTTC
CASSFRTSGGARETQYF
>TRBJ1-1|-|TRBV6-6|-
TGTGCCAGCAGTTCAACCAAGGGTGGGAACACTGAAGCTTTCTTT
CASSSTKGGNTEAFF
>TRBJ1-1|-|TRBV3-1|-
TGTGCCAGCCGGCAGGAAGGGTCCAACACTGAAGCTTTCTTT
CASRQEGSNTEAFF
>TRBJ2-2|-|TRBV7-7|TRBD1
TGTGCCAGCAGCTTAGGACAGGGGAGGTACACCGGGGAGCTGTTTTTT
CASSLGQGRYTGELFF
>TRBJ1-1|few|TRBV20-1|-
TGCAGTGCTAGAGATCTGGGGAACACTGAAGCTTTCTTT
CSARDLGNTEAFF
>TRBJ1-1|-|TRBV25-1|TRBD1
TGTGCCAGCAGTCATAGGGACAGGGGGCGAGGTGAAGCTTTCTTT
CASSHRDRGRGEAFF
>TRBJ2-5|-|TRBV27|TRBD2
TGTGCCAGCAGTTTGCTTAGCGGGAGTTCAGTAGAGACCCAGTACTTC
CASSLLSGSSVETQYF
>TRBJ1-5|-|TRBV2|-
TGTGCCAGCAGTGTGAAGGATTCCCAGCCCCAGCATTTT
CASSVKDSQPQHF
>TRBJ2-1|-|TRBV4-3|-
TGCGCCAGCAGCCGCGACCGACAGGCGGCTGAGCAGTTCTTC
CASSRDRQAAEQFF
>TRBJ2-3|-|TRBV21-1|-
TGTGCCAGCAGCAAACCCCCAGCCAGGACAGATACGCAGTATTTT
CASSKPPARTDTQYF
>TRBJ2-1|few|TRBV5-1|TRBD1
TGCGCCAGCAGCATCCGGACAGGAAGGGGCCCCTACAATGAGCAGTTCTTC
CASSIRTGRGPYNEQFF
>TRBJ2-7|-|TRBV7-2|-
TGTGCCAGCAGCATTAGCGCCAGCTCCTACGAGCAGTACTTC
CASSISASSYEQYF
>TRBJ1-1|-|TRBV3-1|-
TGTGCCAGCAGCCTTACACAGGGACGCACTGAAGCTTTCTTT
CASSLTQGRTEAFF